These 25 T cell receptor beta chains originate from one sample sequenced in a study of vaccination and CD4 T cells after COVID-19. Antigens of these TCRs are unknown. Treatment meaning: approximately 9-day PBMC culture with coronavirus spike peptide pools or control peptides (ViraFEST assay). Investigators obtained the unexposed donor's CD4+ T cells before the COVID-19 pandemic (2011-2018). Researchers used the Oncomine TCR Beta short-read assay to sequence DNA from cultured CD4+ T cells. DNA came from CD4+ T cells after culture. A single record per CDR3 protein comes from TCRdb applying MiXCR to the PCR reads. The sample holds about 9,100 distinct CDR3 sequences, roughly 27% seen once. The sample taken for sequencing was CD4+ T cells from blood, cultured in vitro. These receptors came from a human donor in good health.

This clonotype occurred a few times. V and J are TRBV20-1 and TRBJ1-1; no clear D gene. The CDR3 has 16 amino acids. Between the trimmed V and J ends, which lost 0 bases and 0 bases, there was a span of 14 bases. The germline gives CDR1 DFQATT, CDR2 SNEGSKA (reference sequence). In nucleotides, the CDR3 is TGCAGTGCTAGAGATTTGAGGAGGAACATGAACACTGAAGCTTTCTTT. Protein: CSARDLRRNMNTEAFF.

This clonotype has just a few counts. The rearrangement joins TRBV6-4 to TRBJ2-1; a weak D match, TRBD1 (5 bases). V lost 2 bases and J lost 9, with 11 bases in between. This CDR3 contains 13 residues. Looked up from germline, CDR1 is MRHNA and CDR2 is SNTAGT. The CDR3 DNA reads as TGTGCCAGCAGTGACCCTGGCACAGGTGAGCAGTTCTTC. Translation: CASSDPGTGEQFF.

By sample fraction, this clonotype is medium-sized. The J gene is TRBJ1-1, the V gene TRBV7-9; D may be TRBD1 (6 bases). This CDR3 has 13 residues. The germline gives CDR1 SEHNR, CDR2 FQNEAQ (reference sequence). Trimming shortened V by 1 base and J by 6 bases, and 9 bases separated the two germline ends. This chain's CDR3 is CASSLVGTPEAFF. CDR3 nucleotides: TGTGCCAGCAGCTTAGTGGGGACACCTGAAGCTTTCTTT.

The rearrangement joins TRBV2 to TRBJ2-3, with 13 nucleotides matching TRBD2. This CDR3 is 17 amino acids long. Trimming took 7 bases from V and 0 from J; bases not matched to a gene: 7. The germline gives CDR1 SNHLY, CDR2 FYNNEI. The CDR3 coding sequence is TGTGCCAGCATTGCGGGGACTAGCGGGAAGAGCACAGATACGCAGTATTTT. This gives the protein CASIAGTSGKSTDTQYF.

V usage is TRBV9 and J usage is TRBJ2-2, with D tentatively TRBD1 (6 bases). The V and J ends lost 3 bases and 6 bases respectively, with 12 bases between them. The CDR3 is 14 amino acids. Germline CDR1 reads SGDLS; CDR2 reads YYNGEE. CDR3 in amino acids: CASSEQGEAGELFF. The CDR3 DNA reads TGTGCCAGCAGCGAACAGGGAGAGGCCGGGGAGCTGTTTTTT.

This clonotype was detected only once. V and J are TRBV28 and TRBJ2-7; 8 nucleotides match TRBD2. From germline, CDR1 is MDHEN and CDR2 SYDVKM. This CDR3 is 14 amino acids long. The trim removed 6 bases at V and 2 bases at J, leaving 6 bases unmatched. CDR3 DNA sequence: TGTGCCAGCAGAACGGGAGGGGCGACCTACGAGCAGTACTTC. Translating gives CASRTGGATYEQYF.

The V and J genes are TRBV5-4 and TRBJ2-5, with a tentative D call TRBD2 (5 bases). CDR1 is SGHNT and CDR2 is YYREEE in the germline V gene (reference sequence). The CDR3 runs 12 residues. V was trimmed by 3 bases and J by 5 bases, leaving 8 bases between them. The CDR3 sequence is CASSSGTETQYF. As DNA, the CDR3 is TGTGCCAGCAGCTCGGGAACGGAGACCCAGTACTTC.

The rearrangement links TRBV11-3 to TRBJ1-1; D is unclear. Germline CDR1 and CDR2: SGHNT and YENEEA. Trimming removed 2 bases from V and 1 base from J, with 5 bases in between. The CDR3 covers 13 residues. In nucleotides, the CDR3 is TGTGCCAGCAGCTTAACCCCGAACACTGAAGCTTTCTTT. It codes for CASSLTPNTEAFF. The variable domain in full, with the rest retrieved from reference TRBV11-3 and TRBJ1-1, is EAGVVQSPRYKIIEKKQPVAFWCNPISGHNTLYWYLQNLGQGPELLIRYENEEAVDDSQLPKDRFSAERLKGVDSTLKIQPAELGDSAVYLCASSLTPNTEAFFGQGTRLTVV.

This chain joins TRBV19 and TRBJ2-7, with unresolved D. CDR3 length: 13 amino acids. Germline V gene sequence: CDR1 LNHDA, CDR2 SQIVND (reference sequence). Between the trimmed V and J ends, which lost 3 bases and 7 bases, there was a span of 13 bases. This CDR3 reads CASSIENLGEQYF. The CDR3 DNA reads as TGTGCCAGTAGTATCGAGAACCTCGGGGAGCAGTACTTC.

This clonotype was counted between two and nine times. This chain connects TRBV19 to TRBJ1-5; D is uncertain. CDR3 length: 13 residues. Trimming left V 6 bases short and J 4 bases short, with 10 bases between. Germline assignment: CDR1 LNHDA and CDR2 SQIVND (reference sequence). The CDR3 bases are TGTGCCAGTAGCCCCGGCAGAAATCAGCCCCAGCATTTT. It yields the protein CASSPGRNQPQHF.

This clonotype is labeled medium-sized. The V gene is TRBV7-9, the J gene TRBJ1-2; TRBD1 agrees at 7 bases. CDR3 length equals 13 residues. With V trimmed by 7 bases and J by 4 bases, 6 bases remained unmatched. The germline gives CDR1 SEHNR, CDR2 FQNEAQ (reference sequence). For the CDR3, the DNA is TGTGCCAGCACCCGGGACAGTCGCTATGGCTACACCTTC. It codes for CASTRDSRYGYTF. Variable domain in full (rest from reference TRBV7-9 and TRBJ1-2): DTGVSQNPRHKITKRGQNVTFRCDPISEHNRLYWYRQTLGQGPEFLTYFQNEAQLEKSRLLSDRFSAERPKGSFSTLEIQRTEQGDSAMYLCASTRDSRYGYTFGSGTRLTVV.

The V and J genes are TRBV7-2 and TRBJ2-3; 7 bases fit TRBD2. CDR3 size: 16 residues. Germline trimming cut 8 bases from V and 1 base from J; bases unmatched to any gene: 12. The V gene's germline CDR1 is SGHTA and CDR2 FQGNSA. Here the CDR3 reads CASGPWLAVGTDTQYF. CDR3 sequence (DNA): TGTGCCAGCGGCCCTTGGCTAGCGGTCGGCACAGATACGCAGTATTTT.

This chain links TRBV6-2 or TRBV6-3 with TRBJ2-3, with D hard to call. This CDR3 contains 13 residues. Germline-derived CDR1 and CDR2 are MNHEY and SVGEGT. V lost 2 bases, J lost 5 bases, and 8 bases lay in between. This CDR3 reads CASSYRAEDTQYF. The CDR3 nucleotides are TGTGCCAGCAGTTACCGGGCAGAAGATACGCAGTATTTT.

This sequence joins TRBV7-9 and TRBJ2-5, with TRBD2 matching over 7 bases. CDR1 and CDR2 (germline): SEHNR, FQNEAQ (reference sequence). The CDR3 runs 15 residues. V was pared by 5 bases and J by 2 bases, with 8 bases of the junction left unmatched. Written as DNA, the CDR3 is TGTGCCAGCAGCCTTGGGGGGGACTTACAAGAGACCCAGTACTTC. Protein product: CASSLGGDLQETQYF.

This clonotype was detected only a few times. The V and J genes are TRBV2 and TRBJ1-1; D is possibly TRBD1 (5 bases). Trimming removed 6 bases at V and 2 bases at J, with 19 bases between. The germline CDR1 and CDR2 sequences are SNHLY and FYNNEI. The CDR3 length is 16 residues. The DNA for the CDR3 is TGTGCCAGCAGAGAGCAGGGTTTCGGTACCAACACTGAAGCTTTCTTT. It yields the protein CASREQGFGTNTEAFF. The whole variable domain, remainder taken from reference TRBV2 and TRBJ1-1, is EPEVTQTPSHQVTQMGQEVILRCVPISNHLYFYWYRQILGQKVEFLVSFYNNEISEKSEIFDDQFSVERPDGSNFTLKIRSTKLEDSAMYFCASREQGFGTNTEAFFGQGTRLTVV.

CDR3 sequence (DNA): TGTGCCAGTAGTATCTTAGGGGGGCCCCAGCATTTT. It encodes CASSILGGPQHF. This chain links TRBV19 with TRBJ1-5, with a tentative D call TRBD1 (6 bases). Per the germline V gene, CDR1 is LNHDA and CDR2 is SQIVND (reference sequence). With 3 bases removed from V and 9 bases from J, the gap between germline ends came to 9 bases. The CDR3 length is 12 residues.

This clonotype has a handful of counts. The chain recombines TRBV7-6 with TRBJ1-5; possible D gene TRBD1, 5 bases. The CDR3 is 18 amino acids. Deletions cut 1 base from V and 8 bases from J, with 24 bases between. Germline CDR1 reads SGHVS; CDR2 reads FNYEAQ. The CDR3 DNA reads TGTGCCAGCAGCTTAGAGGGGAGGGGCCCCTGGAGTGAGGAGCCCCAGCATTTT. It yields the protein CASSLEGRGPWSEEPQHF. Looking up the rest from reference TRBV7-6 and TRBJ1-5 gives the full variable domain: GAGVSQSPRYKVTKRGQDVALRCDPISGHVSLYWYRQALGQGPEFLTYFNYEAQQDKSGLPNDRFSAERPEGSISTLTIQRTEQRDSAMYRCASSLEGRGPWSEEPQHFGDGTRLSIL.

The CDR3 reads CASSFTASPLHF. CDR3 DNA sequence: TGTGCCAGCAGTTTCACGGCATCACCCCTCCACTTT. The chain employs TRBV27 and TRBJ1-6; D gene uncertain. The germline gives CDR1 MNHEY, CDR2 SMNVEV (reference sequence). V was pared by 3 bases and J by 10 bases, with 7 bases between. CDR3 size: 12 residues.

The chain combines TRBV7-9 with TRBJ1-1; D not certain. V lost 9 bases and J lost 0, with 8 bases in between. The CDR3 runs to 12 residues. Germline loops: CDR1 SEHNR, CDR2 FQNEAQ (reference sequence). The CDR3 sequence: CARTSLNTEAFF. CDR3 DNA sequence: TGTGCCAGAACAAGTCTGAACACTGAAGCTTTCTTT. The whole variable domain, filled in from reference TRBV7-9 and TRBJ1-1, reads DTGVSQNPRHKITKRGQNVTFRCDPISEHNRLYWYRQTLGQGPEFLTYFQNEAQLEKSRLLSDRFSAERPKGSFSTLEIQRTEQGDSAMYLCARTSLNTEAFFGQGTRLTVV.

The genes are TRBV19 and TRBJ2-5; D possibly corresponds to TRBD2 (6 bases). V gave up 2 bases and J gave up 1 base, with 17 bases separating them. The CDR3 consists of 17 residues. Germline assignment: CDR1 LNHDA and CDR2 SQIVND (reference sequence). Here the CDR3 DNA reads TGTGCCAGTAGTATACGATCGGGGAGGAGTGGCCAAGAGACCCAGTACTTC. Its protein product is CASSIRSGRSGQETQYF.

The V call is TRBV7-8, the J call TRBJ2-2; D remains unclear. Trimming removed 3 bases from V and 5 bases from J, with 7 bases in between. CDR1 SGHVS and CDR2 FQNEAQ come from the germline V gene. CDR3 size: 13 residues. In nucleotides, the CDR3 is TGTGCCAGCAGCTTCGACATTACCGGGGAGCTGTTTTTT. This encodes CASSFDITGELFF.

Only one count was recorded for this clonotype. V gene TRBV20-1 combines with J gene TRBJ2-7; the D is unclear. The CDR3 is 13 residues long. Germline V CDR1 and CDR2: DFQATT, SNEGSKA (reference sequence). Trimming took 1 base from V and 4 from J, leaving 11 bases between them. DNA of the CDR3: TGCAGTGCTAGAGTCCCGTCGACTTACGAGCAGTACTTC. Translated: CSARVPSTYEQYF.

This clonotype is classed as large. The chain links TRBV6-1 to TRBJ1-1; 9 bases are a match to TRBD1. This CDR3 contains 16 residues. The V and J ends lost 5 bases and 1 base, in that order; junction bases with no gene match: 8. The germline V gene encodes CDR1 MNHNS and CDR2 SASEGT. Written as DNA, the CDR3 is TGTGCCAGCAGTACCTCCCCGGGACAGGGGAACACTGAAGCTTTCTTT. The encoded protein is CASSTSPGQGNTEAFF.

The sample holds a few counts of this clonotype. The V gene is TRBV7-3, the J gene TRBJ1-1; D uncertain. The CDR3 runs to 13 residues. V lost 5 bases, J lost 6 bases, and 13 bases lay in between. Germline V gives CDR1 SGHTA, CDR2 FQGTGA. CDR3 sequence: CASSPGPTAEAFF. The CDR3 nucleotides are TGTGCCAGCAGCCCAGGACCCACGGCTGAAGCTTTCTTT.

This clonotype was seen a few times. The chain carries TRBV28 and TRBJ1-6; no firm D call. Between the trimmed V and J ends, which lost 10 bases and 5 bases, there was a span of 12 bases. Germline values: CDR1 MDHEN, CDR2 SYDVKM. CDR3 length: 13 amino acids. In nucleotides, the CDR3 is TGTGCCATCAAGGGTTACCATAATTCACCCCTCCACTTT. Translating gives CAIKGYHNSPLHF.